Detailed here is one T cell receptor (beta chain). The record originates from a study of T cell responses to AZD1222 COVID-19 vaccine. Data came from immunoSEQ multiplex PCR; TCRdb stores just in-frame clones and leaves some out. The sample lists about 210,000 clones; 94% were seen once. Between the trimmed V and J ends, which lost 4 bases and 4 bases, there was a span of 10 bases. Germline CDR1 is GTSNPN and CDR2 is SVGIG (reference sequence). This CDR3 comprises 12 residues. The chain recombines TRBV30 with TRBJ1-1, with D tentatively TRBD1 (6 bases). The clonotype comes from an adult who received the MenACWY meningococcal vaccine as a control. The sequences come from peripheral blood, collected 28 days after the second dose of the MenACWY control vaccine. DNA of the CDR3: TGTGCCTGGAATAGGGGGGGCACTGAAGCTTTCTTT. Translated, it gives CAWNRGGTEAFF.